Below are 14 T cell receptor beta chains sequenced from a single sample in a study of T-cell memory formation after mild COVID-19. TCRdb independently ran MiXCR on the 5' RACE reads; one entry per CDR3 protein. The repertoire holds 350,000 to 500,000 distinct CDR3 sequences, about a quarter seen once, with about 12% in the top ten. Sequencing input: PBMCs or a T cell subset sorted from them (not recorded which). Receptor source: an adult woman who had mild COVID-19 (a few samples of this study predate the infection). Cell type and time point are not known.

This clonotype came up a few times. The chain has TRBV7-8 and TRBJ2-3; D perhaps matches TRBD1 (5 bases). CDR1 is SGHVS and CDR2 is FQNEAQ in the germline V gene. Trimming removed 3 bases from V and 2 bases from J, with 12 bases in between. The CDR3 length is 15 residues. Here the CDR3 DNA reads TGTGCCAGCAGCTTTGAGACAGCATACACAGATACGCAGTATTTT. Its protein is CASSFETAYTDTQYF.

The CDR3 region is CASSEAKTGWRTEAFF. For the CDR3, the DNA is TGTGCCAGCAGTGAAGCGAAGACAGGGTGGCGGACTGAAGCTTTCTTT. This chain joins TRBV6-1 and TRBJ1-1, with 7 bases fitting TRBD1. V shed 0 bases, J shed 5 bases, and the junction held 9 bases outside the gene matches. CDR1 is MNHNS and CDR2 is SASEGT in the germline V gene. This CDR3 is 16 amino acids long.

V gene TRBV12-3 or TRBV12-4 combines with J gene TRBJ2-5; D is possibly TRBD1 or TRBD2 (5 bases each). The length of the CDR3 is 17 residues. V lost 5 bases, J lost 3 bases, and 22 bases lay in between. CDR3: CASSLRRAGAYEETQYF. DNA of the CDR3: TGTGCCAGCAGTCTTAGACGAGCCGGGGCCTACGAAGAGACCCAGTACTTC.

The chain has TRBV18 and TRBJ2-7, with D possibly TRBD2 on 5 matching bases. This CDR3 has 14 amino acids. The germline V and J ends were trimmed by 2 bases and 5 bases, with 13 bases remaining between them. Germline V gives CDR1 KGHSH, CDR2 LQKENI. CDR3 residues: CASSPAGPPDEQYF. The CDR3, as DNA: TGTGCCAGCTCACCAGCGGGTCCCCCGGACGAGCAGTACTTC.

The gene calls are TRBV7-2 and TRBJ2-7; a weak D match, TRBD1 (7 bases). Germline CDR1 SGHTA, CDR2 FQGNSA. V lost 3 bases and J 0 bases, leaving 12 bases between the germline ends. CDR3 length equals 15 residues. DNA for the CDR3: TGTGCCAGCAGCTTGCAGGGGGGCTACTCCTACGAGCAGTACTTC. Encoded protein: CASSLQGGYSYEQYF.

There are a few counts of this clonotype. The chain couples TRBV2 to TRBJ1-1; D is unresolved. Per the germline V gene, CDR1 is SNHLY and CDR2 is FYNNEI. This CDR3 is built from 11 residues. V was cut by 8 bases and J by 3 bases, with 7 bases left in between. CDR3 nucleotides: TGTGCCAGCGGTGGGTACACTGAAGCTTTCTTT. This gives the protein CASGGYTEAFF. The entire variable domain, with the rest obtained from reference TRBV2 and TRBJ1-1, is as follows: EPEVTQTPSHQVTQMGQEVILRCVPISNHLYFYWYRQILGQKVEFLVSFYNNEISEKSEIFDDQFSVERPDGSNFTLKIRSTKLEDSAMYFCASGGYTEAFFGQGTRLTVV.

This clonotype was counted between two and nine times. The V call is TRBV4-1, the J call TRBJ2-3; D is uncertain. The CDR3 contains 15 residues. Germline CDR1 is MGHRA and CDR2 is YSYEKL. Trimming left V 0 bases short and J 3 bases short, with 10 bases between. CDR3 in DNA: TGCGCCAGCAGCCAAGATCAAGTTTTTACAGATACGCAGTATTTT. Translated: CASSQDQVFTDTQYF.

The chain is built from TRBV7-2 and TRBJ2-3; 13 nucleotides match TRBD2. This CDR3 spans 17 amino acids. Germline lookup yields CDR1 SGHTA and CDR2 FQGNSA. With 1 base clipped from V and 1 base from J, the junction kept 2 bases outside the gene matches. CDR3 protein: CASSLVGLAGGTDTQYF. The CDR3 DNA reads as TGTGCCAGCAGCTTAGTTGGACTAGCGGGGGGCACAGATACGCAGTATTTT.

The sample holds many counts of this clonotype. The chain uses TRBV4-3 and TRBJ2-7; TRBD2 aligns across 14 bases. The CDR3 totals 19 residues. Germline CDR1 and CDR2: LGHNA and YSLEER. Trimming at V came to 4 bases and at J to 2 bases, leaving 13 bases not matched to a gene. CDR3 protein: CASSRGTSGREGKPYEQYF. As DNA, the CDR3 is TGCGCCAGCAGCCGGGGGACTAGCGGGAGAGAGGGGAAACCCTACGAGCAGTACTTC.

This clonotype was seen many times. The CDR3 reads CASSILGGTEAFF. The DNA for the CDR3 is TGTGCCAGCAGTATCCTCGGGGGCACTGAAGCTTTCTTT. The chain links TRBV7-6 to TRBJ1-1, with TRBD1 as a possible D gene (5 bases). V lost 6 bases to trimming and J lost 4 bases, with 12 bases between them. The CDR3 contains 13 residues. Germline-derived CDR1 and CDR2 are SGHVS and FNYEAQ.

V is TRBV27 and J is TRBJ2-1, with 8 bases fitting TRBD1. The V segment lost 3 bases and the J segment 0 bases; nucleotides outside the gene matches: 7. From germline, CDR1 is MNHEY and CDR2 SMNVEV (reference sequence). The CDR3 is made up of 17 amino acids. The CDR3: CASSFGQGFRSYNEQFF. The CDR3, as DNA: TGTGCCAGCAGTTTTGGACAGGGCTTTCGCTCCTACAATGAGCAGTTCTTC.

This chain uses TRBV3-1 with TRBJ1-2; tentative D call: TRBD1 (5 bases). The CDR3 runs to 14 residues. Germline loops: CDR1 LGHDT, CDR2 YNNKEL (reference sequence). V lost 1 base to trimming and J lost 2 bases, with 8 bases between them. CDR3 DNA: TGTGCCAGCAGCCAAGCGGGGGGGAACTATGGCTACACCTTC. It codes for CASSQAGGNYGYTF.

This clonotype was detected only a few times. The chain is built from TRBV27 and TRBJ1-2, with a possible D match to TRBD1 (6 bases). Germline V gene sequence: CDR1 MNHEY, CDR2 SMNVEV (reference sequence). V was cut by 3 bases and J by 5 bases, with 13 bases left in between. CDR3 length: 14 amino acids. The CDR3 spells CASSFAGEGYGYTF. CDR3 in DNA: TGTGCCAGCAGTTTTGCAGGGGAAGGGTATGGCTACACCTTC.

This clonotype turned up a few times. The V call is TRBV24-1, the J call TRBJ2-5; TRBD2 agrees at 11 bases. This CDR3 has 16 amino acids. Per the germline V gene, CDR1 is KGHDR and CDR2 is SFDVKD. V lost 1 base, J lost 4 bases, and 4 bases stayed unmatched. CDR3 region: CATSDLTLAGAETQYF. CDR3 DNA sequence: TGTGCCACCAGTGATTTAACACTAGCGGGAGCAGAGACCCAGTACTTC.